This is a list of T cell receptor beta chains from one sample in a study of regulatory T cells in long-lasting Graves disease. TCRdb re-called the multiplex PCR reads through MiXCR, storing one row per CDR3 protein. This table holds roughly 410,000 distinct CDR3 sequences, approximately 16% found once. These sequences were also reported in another study, on T cells in Graves' hyperthyroidism and ophthalmopathy.

The sequences come from peripheral blood mononuclear cells (PBMCs), collected at new diagnosis, from a patient treated with antithyroid drugs. These receptors were collected from a woman aged 35 to 49 with Graves disease. Both conserved end residues are part of each CDR3. D genes are given only for firm matches. Not all rows give a size; the values are once, few, many and, for expanded clones, a class.

V gene	clone size	D gene	J gene	CDR3 protein	CDR3 DNA
TRBV20-1	NA	TRBD2	TRBJ2-3	CSARDLLAGIIDTQYF	TGCAGTGCTAGAGATCTTCTAGCGGGAATTATAGATACGCAGTATTTT
TRBV20-1	few	NA	TRBJ2-3	CSARAGSGTDTQYF	TGCAGTGCTAGAGCCGGGAGTGGTACAGATACGCAGTATTTT
TRBV3-1	NA	TRBD2	TRBJ2-1	CASSQDLGLAGGNEQFF	TGTGCCAGCAGCCAAGATCTCGGACTAGCGGGAGGGAATGAGCAGTTCTTC
TRBV6-2/TRBV6-3	many	NA	TRBJ2-3	CASSSQAMTDTQYF	TGTGCCAGCAGTTCTCAGGCGATGACAGATACGCAGTATTTT
TRBV19	NA	NA	TRBJ2-5	CASSMAGGETQYF	TGTGCCAGTAGTATGGCTGGGGGTGAGACCCAGTACTTC
TRBV19	few	NA	TRBJ2-7	CASRGPNSYEQYF	TGTGCCAGTAGAGGGCCTAACTCCTACGAGCAGTACTTC
TRBV6-1	few	TRBD2	TRBJ2-2	CATSRAGTNTGELFF	TGTGCCACCTCCCGAGCGGGAACGAACACCGGGGAGCTGTTTTTT
TRBV29-1	many	NA	TRBJ2-3	CSATQRISLASTDTQYF	TGCAGCGCGACTCAGCGGATCTCTCTGGCCAGCACAGATACGCAGTATTTT
TRBV11-2	many	NA	TRBJ1-2	CASSSSGRLAHHGYTF	TGTGCCAGCAGCTCGTCCGGACGGCTTGCTCACCATGGCTACACCTTC
TRBV12-3/TRBV12-4	many	NA	TRBJ1-2	CASSGSTINYGYTF	TGTGCCAGCAGTGGGAGCACGATTAACTATGGCTACACCTTC
TRBV19	NA	NA	TRBJ2-5	CASSMGETQYF	TGTGCCAGTAGTATGGGCGAGACCCAGTACTTC
TRBV19	many	TRBD1	TRBJ1-1	CASSDRATNTEAFF	TGTGCCAGTAGTGACAGGGCTACCAACACTGAAGCTTTCTTT
TRBV24-1	few	TRBD1	TRBJ2-3	CATSDPGGGPDTQYF	TGTGCCACCAGTGATCCAGGGGGCGGGCCAGATACGCAGTATTTT
TRBV30	NA	NA	TRBJ2-1	CAWQLGGGGNEQFF	TGTGCCTGGCAACTAGGGGGAGGGGGGAATGAGCAGTTCTTC
TRBV20-1	many	NA	TRBJ2-5	CSARDLGRETQYF	TGCAGTGCTAGAGATTTGGGCCGGGAGACCCAGTACTTC